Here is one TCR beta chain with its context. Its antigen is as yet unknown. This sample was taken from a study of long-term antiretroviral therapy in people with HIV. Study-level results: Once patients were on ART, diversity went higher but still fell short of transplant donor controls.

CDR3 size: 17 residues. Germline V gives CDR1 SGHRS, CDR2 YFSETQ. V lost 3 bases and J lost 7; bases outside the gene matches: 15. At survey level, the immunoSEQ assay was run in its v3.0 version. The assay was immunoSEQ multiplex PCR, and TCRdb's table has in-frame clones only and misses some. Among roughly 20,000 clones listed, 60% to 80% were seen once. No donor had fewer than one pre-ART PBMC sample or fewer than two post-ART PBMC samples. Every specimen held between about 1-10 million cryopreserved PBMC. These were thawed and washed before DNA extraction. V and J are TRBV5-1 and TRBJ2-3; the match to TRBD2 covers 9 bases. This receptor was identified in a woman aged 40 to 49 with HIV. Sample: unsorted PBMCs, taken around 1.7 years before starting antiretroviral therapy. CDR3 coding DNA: TGCGCCAGCAGCTCGAGGGGCGGGAGGGCCGAGACGAATACGCAGTATTTT. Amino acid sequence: CASSSRGGRAETNTQYF.